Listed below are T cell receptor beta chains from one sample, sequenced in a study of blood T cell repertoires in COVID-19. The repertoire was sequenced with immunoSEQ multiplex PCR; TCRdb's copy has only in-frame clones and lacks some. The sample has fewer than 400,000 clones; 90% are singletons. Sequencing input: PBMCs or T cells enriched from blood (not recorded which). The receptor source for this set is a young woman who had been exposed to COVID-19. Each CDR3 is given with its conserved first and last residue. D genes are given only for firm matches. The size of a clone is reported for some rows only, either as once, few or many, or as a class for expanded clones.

CDR3 protein: CASSQDLAGYSYEQYF
CDR3 DNA: TGCGCCAGCAGCCAAGATCTGGCAGGGTACTCCTACGAGCAGTACTTC
J gene: TRBJ2-7
clone size: NA
V gene: TRBV4-3
D gene: NA

CDR3 protein: CASSQQAGGKETQYF
CDR3 DNA: TGTGCCAGCAGCCAACAAGCGGGGGGGAAAGAGACCCAGTACTTC
J gene: TRBJ2-5
clone size: NA
V gene: TRBV3-1/TRBV3-2
D gene: TRBD2

CDR3 protein: CATREGGTYEQYF
CDR3 DNA: TGTGCCACACGGGAAGGGGGAACCTACGAGCAGTACTTC
J gene: TRBJ2-7
clone size: NA
V gene: TRBV12-3/TRBV12-4
D gene: NA

CDR3 protein: CASSYSGAKTQYF
CDR3 DNA: TGTGCCAGCAGTTATTCTGGGGCGAAGACCCAGTACTTC
J gene: TRBJ2-5
clone size: once
V gene: TRBV6-2/TRBV6-3
D gene: NA

CDR3 protein: CAIAARGDSYNEQFF
CDR3 DNA: TGTGCCATCGCTGCCCGCGGGGATTCCTACAATGAGCAGTTCTTC
J gene: TRBJ2-1
clone size: NA
V gene: TRBV10-3
D gene: NA

CDR3 protein: CSVPQGPEQYF
CDR3 DNA: TGCAGCGTTCCTCAGGGGCCCGAGCAGTACTTC
J gene: TRBJ2-7
clone size: NA
V gene: TRBV29-1
D gene: NA

CDR3 protein: CASDVTNSYNEQFF
CDR3 DNA: TGTGCTAGTGATGTGACTAACTCCTACAATGAGCAGTTCTTC
J gene: TRBJ2-1
clone size: NA
V gene: TRBV12-5
D gene: NA

CDR3 protein: CASSLDRSEAFF
CDR3 DNA: TGCGCCAGCAGCTTGGACAGATCTGAAGCTTTCTTT
J gene: TRBJ1-1
clone size: few
V gene: TRBV5-1
D gene: NA

CDR3 protein: CASSIGGQFSGNTIYF
CDR3 DNA: TGTGCCAGCTCAATCGGGGGACAGTTCTCTGGAAACACCATATATTTT
J gene: TRBJ1-3
clone size: NA
V gene: TRBV18
D gene: TRBD1

CDR3 protein: CASTPGGYTEAFF
CDR3 DNA: TGTGCCAGTACCCCAGGGGGGTACACTGAAGCTTTCTTT
J gene: TRBJ1-1
clone size: NA
V gene: TRBV19
D gene: TRBD1

CDR3 protein: CASRSSGTGDLYGYTF
CDR3 DNA: TGTGCCAGCAGAAGCTCCGGGACAGGGGACCTCTATGGCTACACCTTC
J gene: TRBJ1-2
clone size: NA
V gene: TRBV28
D gene: TRBD1

CDR3 protein: CATSEGTGVETQYF
CDR3 DNA: TGTGCCACCAGTGAGGGGACAGGGGTTGAGACCCAGTACTTC
J gene: TRBJ2-5
clone size: NA
V gene: TRBV24-1
D gene: TRBD1

CDR3 protein: CASRDRETSYNEQFF
CDR3 DNA: TGCGCCAGCAGAGACAGAGAGACTTCCTACAATGAGCAGTTCTTC
J gene: TRBJ2-1
clone size: once
V gene: TRBV5-1
D gene: NA

CDR3 protein: CASSIRGTSNQPQHF
CDR3 DNA: TGTGCCAGTAGTATAAGGGGGACTAGCAATCAGCCCCAGCATTTT
J gene: TRBJ1-5
clone size: NA
V gene: TRBV19
D gene: NA

CDR3 protein: CASGTQGGDPREQYF
CDR3 DNA: TGCGCCAGCGGGACACAGGGTGGCGATCCGCGGGAGCAGTACTTC
J gene: TRBJ2-7
clone size: NA
V gene: TRBV4-1
D gene: NA

CDR3 protein: CASGFGTWNEQFF
CDR3 DNA: TGTGCTAGTGGTTTCGGGACTTGGAATGAGCAGTTCTTC
J gene: TRBJ2-1
clone size: NA
V gene: TRBV12-5
D gene: NA

CDR3 protein: CASSTGKVGGYTF
CDR3 DNA: TGTGCCAGCAGTACAGGGAAAGTGGGGGGCTACACCTTC
J gene: TRBJ1-2
clone size: NA
V gene: TRBV7-8
D gene: NA

CDR3 protein: CASSRGTNTEAFF
CDR3 DNA: TGTGCCAGCAGCCGGGGCACGAACACTGAAGCTTTCTTT
J gene: TRBJ1-1
clone size: NA
V gene: TRBV14
D gene: NA

CDR3 protein: CASSGPRPERGGRYEQYF
CDR3 DNA: TGTGCCAGCAGTGGCCCCCGACCGGAGCGGGGGGGCAGGTACGAGCAGTACTTC
J gene: TRBJ2-7
clone size: NA
V gene: TRBV3-1/TRBV3-2
D gene: TRBD2

CDR3 protein: CASRTHNSPLHF
CDR3 DNA: TGTGCCAGCCGGACACATAATTCACCCCTCCACTTT
J gene: TRBJ1-6
clone size: NA
V gene: TRBV3-1/TRBV3-2
D gene: NA

CDR3 protein: CAWAPGQGPSPLHF
CDR3 DNA: TGTGCCTGGGCACCGGGACAGGGACCTTCACCCCTCCACTTT
J gene: TRBJ1-6
clone size: NA
V gene: TRBV30
D gene: TRBD1

CDR3 protein: CASSPRTGSLPTNYGYTF
CDR3 DNA: TGTGCCAGCAGCCCACGGACAGGGTCGCTACCTACAAACTATGGCTACACCTTC
J gene: TRBJ1-2
clone size: NA
V gene: TRBV9
D gene: TRBD1

CDR3 protein: CASSPGTGTGYGYTF
CDR3 DNA: TGTGCCAGTAGTCCCGGGACAGGGACGGGCTATGGCTACACCTTC
J gene: TRBJ1-2
clone size: NA
V gene: TRBV19
D gene: TRBD1

CDR3 protein: CASSEGGMDGYTF
CDR3 DNA: TGTGCCAGCAGTGAGGGGGGGATGGATGGCTACACCTTC
J gene: TRBJ1-2
clone size: NA
V gene: TRBV6-1
D gene: NA

CDR3 protein: CASSWTSGGGTDTQYF
CDR3 DNA: TGTGCCAGCAGTTGGACTAGCGGGGGGGGCACAGATACGCAGTATTTT
J gene: TRBJ2-3
clone size: NA
V gene: TRBV7-3
D gene: TRBD2

CDR3 protein: CASSGSGGRRSNQPQHF
CDR3 DNA: TGTGCCAGTAGTGGTTCGGGGGGACGTCGAAGCAATCAGCCCCAGCATTTT
J gene: TRBJ1-5
clone size: NA
V gene: TRBV19
D gene: NA

CDR3 protein: CASSSRRLQQYF
CDR3 DNA: TGTGCCAGCAGCTCCCGTCGACTACAGCAGTACTTC
J gene: TRBJ2-7
clone size: NA
V gene: TRBV11-2
D gene: NA

CDR3 protein: CASSLRRFMNTEAFF
CDR3 DNA: TGTGCCAGCAGCTTAAGGCGGTTCATGAACACTGAAGCTTTCTTT
J gene: TRBJ1-1
clone size: NA
V gene: TRBV7-8
D gene: NA

CDR3 protein: CASAPMTGNEQFF
CDR3 DNA: TGTGCCAGCGCCCCTATGACGGGCAATGAGCAGTTCTTC
J gene: TRBJ2-1
clone size: few
V gene: TRBV9
D gene: NA

CDR3 protein: CASSRSGGYEQYF
CDR3 DNA: TGCGCCAGCAGCCGGTCGGGGGGTTACGAGCAGTACTTC
J gene: TRBJ2-7
clone size: NA
V gene: TRBV4-1
D gene: TRBD2

CDR3 protein: CASSIRSSYNSPLHF
CDR3 DNA: TGTGCCAGTAGTATTAGAAGCTCCTATAATTCACCCCTCCACTTT
J gene: TRBJ1-6
clone size: NA
V gene: TRBV19
D gene: NA

CDR3 protein: CASSLMGQGAPTDTQYF
CDR3 DNA: TGCGCCAGCAGCTTGATGGGACAGGGGGCGCCCACAGATACGCAGTATTTT
J gene: TRBJ2-3
clone size: once
V gene: TRBV5-1
D gene: TRBD1

CDR3 protein: CASSSGGTEAFF
CDR3 DNA: TGTGCCAGCAGTTCAGGGGGCACTGAAGCTTTCTTT
J gene: TRBJ1-1
clone size: NA
V gene: TRBV6-2/TRBV6-3
D gene: TRBD1

CDR3 protein: CASSSGQGTFSGNTIYF
CDR3 DNA: TGTGCCAGCAGCTCCGGACAGGGGACCTTCTCTGGAAACACCATATATTTT
J gene: TRBJ1-3
clone size: NA
V gene: TRBV11-2
D gene: TRBD1

CDR3 protein: CASSLDSGLDYEQYF
CDR3 DNA: TGTGCCAGCAGCTTGGACTCGGGTTTAGACTACGAGCAGTACTTC
J gene: TRBJ2-7
clone size: NA
V gene: TRBV11-3
D gene: NA

CDR3 protein: CATSDPGQGAADTQYF
CDR3 DNA: TGTGCCACCAGTGACCCGGGACAGGGGGCTGCAGATACGCAGTATTTT
J gene: TRBJ2-3
clone size: NA
V gene: TRBV24-1
D gene: TRBD1

CDR3 protein: CASSNEGGNSPLHF
CDR3 DNA: TGTGCCAGCAGTAACGAGGGAGGAAATTCACCCCTCCACTTT
J gene: TRBJ1-6
clone size: NA
V gene: TRBV27
D gene: NA

CDR3 protein: CASSDRSEQYF
CDR3 DNA: TGTGCCAGCAGTGATCGGTCCGAGCAGTACTTC
J gene: TRBJ2-7
clone size: once
V gene: TRBV12-3/TRBV12-4
D gene: NA

CDR3 protein: CASRAGNYEQYF
CDR3 DNA: TGTGCCAGCAGGGCGGGGAACTACGAGCAGTACTTC
J gene: TRBJ2-7
clone size: NA
V gene: TRBV7-2
D gene: NA

CDR3 protein: CASSPSPGTSGGRANTGELFF
CDR3 DNA: TGCGCCAGCAGCCCAAGCCCCGGGACTAGCGGGGGGCGCGCGAACACCGGGGAGCTGTTTTTT
J gene: TRBJ2-2
clone size: NA
V gene: TRBV5-1
D gene: TRBD2

CDR3 protein: CASSESRAYGYTF
CDR3 DNA: TGTGCCAGCAGTGAAAGCAGGGCCTATGGCTACACCTTC
J gene: TRBJ1-2
clone size: NA
V gene: TRBV6-4
D gene: NA

CDR3 protein: CASSRAGRGDYGYTF
CDR3 DNA: TGTGCCAGCAGCCGGGCGGGGAGGGGAGACTATGGCTACACCTTC
J gene: TRBJ1-2
clone size: NA
V gene: TRBV5-6
D gene: NA

CDR3 protein: CASSIAQKNTEAFF
CDR3 DNA: TGTGCCAGTAGTATAGCACAGAAGAACACTGAAGCTTTCTTT
J gene: TRBJ1-1
clone size: NA
V gene: TRBV19
D gene: NA

CDR3 protein: CASSPTGEAYGYTF
CDR3 DNA: TGTGCCAGCTCGCCCACGGGGGAAGCCTATGGCTACACCTTC
J gene: TRBJ1-2
clone size: once
V gene: TRBV18
D gene: NA

CDR3 protein: CASSQHRTAGAFF
CDR3 DNA: TGTGCCAGCAGCCAACACCGGACAGCAGGTGCTTTCTTT
J gene: TRBJ1-1
clone size: NA
V gene: TRBV3-1/TRBV3-2
D gene: NA

CDR3 protein: CASTRDTDRGNGYTF
CDR3 DNA: TGTGCCAGCACAAGAGATACGGACAGGGGTAACGGCTACACCTTC
J gene: TRBJ1-2
clone size: few
V gene: TRBV6-5
D gene: TRBD1

CDR3 protein: CASSLVPGASGNTIYF
CDR3 DNA: TGTGCCAGCAGCTTGGTCCCGGGAGCCTCTGGAAACACCATATATTTT
J gene: TRBJ1-3
clone size: few
V gene: TRBV5-4
D gene: NA

CDR3 protein: CASSLAGVDIQYF
CDR3 DNA: TGTGCCAGCAGCTTAGCGGGGGTGGACATTCAGTACTTC
J gene: TRBJ2-4
clone size: NA
V gene: TRBV5-4
D gene: TRBD2

CDR3 protein: CAWDPKNRGNQPQHF
CDR3 DNA: TGTGCCTGGGACCCCAAGAACAGGGGGAATCAGCCCCAGCATTTT
J gene: TRBJ1-5
clone size: NA
V gene: TRBV30
D gene: TRBD1

CDR3 protein: CASSPPRGGRNQPQHF
CDR3 DNA: TGTGCCAGCTCACCACCCCGAGGAGGAAGGAATCAGCCCCAGCATTTT
J gene: TRBJ1-5
clone size: NA
V gene: TRBV18
D gene: NA

CDR3 protein: CAASRPGEKLFF
CDR3 DNA: TGTGCCGCCTCTCGCCCCGGTGAAAAACTGTTTTTT
J gene: TRBJ1-4
clone size: once
V gene: TRBV10-3
D gene: NA

CDR3 protein: CASSTQGQETQYF
CDR3 DNA: TGCGCCAGCAGCACACAGGGGCAAGAGACCCAGTACTTC
J gene: TRBJ2-5
clone size: NA
V gene: TRBV5-1
D gene: TRBD1

CDR3 protein: CSVRGGLADLSYNEQFF
CDR3 DNA: TGCAGCGTGAGGGGGGGACTAGCGGATCTCTCCTACAATGAGCAGTTCTTC
J gene: TRBJ2-1
clone size: NA
V gene: TRBV29-1
D gene: TRBD2

CDR3 protein: CASAPPSSYNEQFF
CDR3 DNA: TGCGCCAGCGCCCCTCCTAGCTCCTACAATGAGCAGTTCTTC
J gene: TRBJ2-1
clone size: NA
V gene: TRBV5-1
D gene: NA

CDR3 protein: CAWSGRDRGYGYTF
CDR3 DNA: TGTGCCTGGAGTGGCCGGGACAGGGGCTATGGCTACACCTTC
J gene: TRBJ1-2
clone size: NA
V gene: TRBV30
D gene: TRBD1

CDR3 protein: CASSQDRMRSPLHF
CDR3 DNA: TGTGCCAGCAGCCAGGACAGGATGCGCTCACCCCTCCACTTT
J gene: TRBJ1-6
clone size: NA
V gene: TRBV4-2
D gene: TRBD1

CDR3 protein: CASSSLPREQFF
CDR3 DNA: TGTGCCAGCAGCTCCCTCCCTAGGGAGCAGTTCTTC
J gene: TRBJ2-1
clone size: few
V gene: TRBV5-5
D gene: NA

CDR3 protein: CASSLVLRTEAFF
CDR3 DNA: TGTGCCAGCAGCCTTGTGTTGCGAACTGAAGCTTTCTTT
J gene: TRBJ1-1
clone size: NA
V gene: TRBV6-2/TRBV6-3
D gene: NA

CDR3 protein: CASSYSRNSNQPQHF
CDR3 DNA: TGTGCCAGCAGTTACTCGAGGAATAGCAATCAGCCCCAGCATTTT
J gene: TRBJ1-5
clone size: NA
V gene: TRBV6-5
D gene: NA